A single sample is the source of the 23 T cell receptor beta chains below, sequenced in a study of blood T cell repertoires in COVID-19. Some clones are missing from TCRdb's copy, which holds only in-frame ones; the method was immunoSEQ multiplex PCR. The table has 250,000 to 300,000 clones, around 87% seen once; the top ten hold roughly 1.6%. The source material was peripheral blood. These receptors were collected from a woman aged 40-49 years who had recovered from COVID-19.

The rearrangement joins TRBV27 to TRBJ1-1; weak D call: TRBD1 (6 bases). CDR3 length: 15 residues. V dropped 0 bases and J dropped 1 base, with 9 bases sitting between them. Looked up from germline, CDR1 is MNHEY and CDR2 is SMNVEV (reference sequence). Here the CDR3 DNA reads TGTGCCAGCAGTTTATCGGCAGGGGCGAACACTGAAGCTTTCTTT. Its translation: CASSLSAGANTEAFF.

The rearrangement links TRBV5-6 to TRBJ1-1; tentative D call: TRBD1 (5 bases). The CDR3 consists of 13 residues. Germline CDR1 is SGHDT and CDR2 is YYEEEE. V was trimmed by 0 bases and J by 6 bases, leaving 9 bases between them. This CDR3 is CASSLDWGAEAFF. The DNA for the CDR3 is TGTGCCAGCAGCTTGGACTGGGGCGCTGAAGCTTTCTTT.

The CDR3 DNA follows: TGTGCCATCAGTGAGCCCATGAACACTGAAGCTTTCTTT. Its translation is CAISEPMNTEAFF. The rearrangement uses TRBV10-3 and TRBJ1-1; D ambiguous. Deletions cut 2 bases from V and 0 bases from J, with 4 bases between. The CDR3 has 13 residues. Germline CDR1 reads ENHRY; CDR2 reads SYGVKD.

The CDR3 is CASSPLAGGRHEQFF. In DNA form, the CDR3 reads TGTGCCAGCTCACCCCTAGCGGGGGGGCGGCATGAGCAGTTCTTC. This sequence joins TRBV18 and TRBJ2-1, with TRBD2 matching 12 bases. The germline gives CDR1 KGHSH, CDR2 LQKENI. V shed 3 bases and J 8 bases; nucleotides not matched to a gene: 5. The CDR3 extends over 15 amino acids.

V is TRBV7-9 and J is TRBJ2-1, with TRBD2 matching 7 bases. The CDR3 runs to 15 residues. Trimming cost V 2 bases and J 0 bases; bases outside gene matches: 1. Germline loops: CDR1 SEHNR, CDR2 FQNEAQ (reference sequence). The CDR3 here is CASSLSGDSYNEQFF. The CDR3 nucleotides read TGTGCCAGCAGCTTAAGCGGGGACTCCTACAATGAGCAGTTCTTC.

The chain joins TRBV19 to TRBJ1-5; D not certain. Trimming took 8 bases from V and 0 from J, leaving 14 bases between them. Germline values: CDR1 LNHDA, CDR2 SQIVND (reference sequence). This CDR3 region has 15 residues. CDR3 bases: TGTGCCAGTCGGTCAAGGGAGCATAGCAATCAGCCCCAGCATTTT. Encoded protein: CASRSREHSNQPQHF.

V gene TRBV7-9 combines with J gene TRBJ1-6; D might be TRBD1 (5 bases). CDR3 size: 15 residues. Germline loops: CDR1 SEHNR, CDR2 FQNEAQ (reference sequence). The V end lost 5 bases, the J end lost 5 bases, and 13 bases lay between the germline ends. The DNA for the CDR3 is TGTGCCAGCAGCCCCGACAGCCCTCATAATTCACCCCTCCACTTT. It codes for CASSPDSPHNSPLHF.

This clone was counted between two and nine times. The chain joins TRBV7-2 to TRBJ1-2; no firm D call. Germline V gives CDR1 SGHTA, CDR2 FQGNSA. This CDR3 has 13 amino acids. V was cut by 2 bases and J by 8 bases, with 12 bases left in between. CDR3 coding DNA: TGTGCCAGCAGCTTAAACCCTCTAACGGGCTACACCTTC. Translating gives CASSLNPLTGYTF.

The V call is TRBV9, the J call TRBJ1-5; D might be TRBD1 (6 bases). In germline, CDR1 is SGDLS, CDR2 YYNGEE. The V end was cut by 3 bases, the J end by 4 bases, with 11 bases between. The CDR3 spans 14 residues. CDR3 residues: CASSGQGQNQPQHF. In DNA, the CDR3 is TGTGCCAGCAGCGGGCAGGGGCAGAATCAGCCCCAGCATTTT.

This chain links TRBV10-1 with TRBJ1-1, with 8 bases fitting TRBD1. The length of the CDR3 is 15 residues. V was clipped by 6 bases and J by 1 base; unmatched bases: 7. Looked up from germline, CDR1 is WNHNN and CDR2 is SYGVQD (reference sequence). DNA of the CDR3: TGCGCCAGCAGACCCCGGGGGACAGGGAACACTGAAGCTTTCTTT. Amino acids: CASRPRGTGNTEAFF.

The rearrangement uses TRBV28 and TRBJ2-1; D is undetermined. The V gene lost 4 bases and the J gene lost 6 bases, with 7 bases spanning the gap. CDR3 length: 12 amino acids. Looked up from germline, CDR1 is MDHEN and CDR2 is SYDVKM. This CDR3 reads CASSSPGNEQFF. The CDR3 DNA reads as TGTGCCAGCAGTTCCCCGGGCAATGAGCAGTTCTTC. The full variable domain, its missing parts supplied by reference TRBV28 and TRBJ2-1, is DVKVTQSSRYLVKRTGEKVFLECVQDMDHENMFWYRQDPGLGLRLIYFSYDVKMKEKGDIPEGYSVSREKKERFSLILESASTNQTSMYLCASSSPGNEQFFGPGTRLTVL.

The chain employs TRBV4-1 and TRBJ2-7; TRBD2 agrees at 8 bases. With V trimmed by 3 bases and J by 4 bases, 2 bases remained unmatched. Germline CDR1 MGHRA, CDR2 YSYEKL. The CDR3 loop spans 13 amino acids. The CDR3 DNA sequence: TGCGCCAGCAGCCAGGGACTAGTGTACGAGCAGTACTTC. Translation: CASSQGLVYEQYF.

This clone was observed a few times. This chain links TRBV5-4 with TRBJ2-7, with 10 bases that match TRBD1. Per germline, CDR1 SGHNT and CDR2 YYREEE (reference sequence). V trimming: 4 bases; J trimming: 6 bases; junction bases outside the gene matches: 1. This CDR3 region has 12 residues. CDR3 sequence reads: CASSRTGGEQYF. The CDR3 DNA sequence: TGTGCCAGCAGCCGGACAGGGGGCGAGCAGTACTTC.

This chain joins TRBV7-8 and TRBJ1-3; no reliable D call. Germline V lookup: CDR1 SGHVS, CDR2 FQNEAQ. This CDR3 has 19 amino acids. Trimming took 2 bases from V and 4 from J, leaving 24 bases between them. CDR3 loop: CASSLPLSPLTGTGNTIYF. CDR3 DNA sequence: TGTGCCAGCAGCTTACCCCTATCCCCCCTGACGGGAACAGGAAACACCATATATTTT. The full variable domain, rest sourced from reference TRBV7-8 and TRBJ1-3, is GAGVSQSPRYKVAKRGQDVALRCDPISGHVSLFWYQQALGQGPEFLTYFQNEAQLDKSGLPSDRFFAERPEGSVSTLKIQRTQQEDSAVYLCASSLPLSPLTGTGNTIYFGEGSWLTVV.

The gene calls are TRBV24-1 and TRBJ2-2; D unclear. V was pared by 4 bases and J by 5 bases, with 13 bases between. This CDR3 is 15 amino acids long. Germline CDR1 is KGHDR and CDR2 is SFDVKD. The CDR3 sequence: CATSEGPWKTGELFF. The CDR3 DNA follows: TGTGCCACCAGTGAGGGCCCGTGGAAAACCGGGGAGCTGTTTTTT.

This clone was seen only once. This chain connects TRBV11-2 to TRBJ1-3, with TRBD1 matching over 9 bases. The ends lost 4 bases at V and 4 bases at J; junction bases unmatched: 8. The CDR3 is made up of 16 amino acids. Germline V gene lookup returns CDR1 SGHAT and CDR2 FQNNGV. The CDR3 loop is CASSSPGQGKGNTIYF. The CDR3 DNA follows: TGTGCCAGCAGCTCGCCGGGACAGGGAAAAGGAAACACCATATATTTT.

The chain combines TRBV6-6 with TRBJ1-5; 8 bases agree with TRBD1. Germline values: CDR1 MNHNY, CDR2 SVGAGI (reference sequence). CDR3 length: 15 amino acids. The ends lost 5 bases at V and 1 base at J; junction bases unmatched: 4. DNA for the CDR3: TGTGCCAGCAGTAGCCGACAGGGGAGCAATCAGCCCCAGCATTTT. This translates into CASSSRQGSNQPQHF.

The CDR3 region is CASSSGTGDYGYTF. The CDR3 DNA is TGTGCCAGCAGCTCCGGGACAGGCGACTATGGCTACACCTTC. The chain carries TRBV7-9 and TRBJ1-2; 8 bases are shared with TRBD1. The germline V gene encodes CDR1 SEHNR and CDR2 FQNEAQ (reference sequence). The CDR3 consists of 14 residues. V shed 4 bases, J shed 3 bases, and the junction held 4 bases outside the gene matches.

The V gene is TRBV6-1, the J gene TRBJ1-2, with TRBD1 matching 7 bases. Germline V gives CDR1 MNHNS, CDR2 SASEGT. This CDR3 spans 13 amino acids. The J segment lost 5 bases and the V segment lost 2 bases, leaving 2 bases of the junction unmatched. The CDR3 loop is CASSELGQYGYTF. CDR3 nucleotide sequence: TGTGCCAGCAGTGAATTGGGACAGTATGGCTACACCTTC.

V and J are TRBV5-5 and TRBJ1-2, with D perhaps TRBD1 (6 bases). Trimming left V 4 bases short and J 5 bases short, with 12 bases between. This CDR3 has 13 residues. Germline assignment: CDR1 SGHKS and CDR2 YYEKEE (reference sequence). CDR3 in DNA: TGTGCCAGCAGCACAACAGGGTTGTATGGCTACACCTTC. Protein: CASSTTGLYGYTF.

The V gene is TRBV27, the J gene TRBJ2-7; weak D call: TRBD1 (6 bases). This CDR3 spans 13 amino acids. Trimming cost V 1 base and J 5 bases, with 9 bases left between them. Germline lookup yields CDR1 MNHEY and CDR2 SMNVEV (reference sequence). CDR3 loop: CASSLWQGNEQYF. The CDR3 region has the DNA TGTGCCAGCAGTTTATGGCAGGGGAACGAGCAGTACTTC.

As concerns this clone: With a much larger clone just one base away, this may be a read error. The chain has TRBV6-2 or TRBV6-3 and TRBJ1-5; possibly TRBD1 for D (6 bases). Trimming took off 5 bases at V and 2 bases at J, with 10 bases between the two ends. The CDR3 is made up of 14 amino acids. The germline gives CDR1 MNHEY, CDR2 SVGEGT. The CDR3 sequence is CASSPYRGNQPQHF. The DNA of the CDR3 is TGTGCCAGCAGTCCCTACAGGGGCAATCAGCCCCAGCATTTT.

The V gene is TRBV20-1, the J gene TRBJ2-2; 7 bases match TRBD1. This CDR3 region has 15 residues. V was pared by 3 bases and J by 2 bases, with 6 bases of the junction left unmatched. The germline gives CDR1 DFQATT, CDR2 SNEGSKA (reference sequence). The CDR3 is CSASSGTANTGELFF. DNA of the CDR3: TGCAGTGCTAGTAGTGGGACAGCTAACACCGGGGAGCTGTTTTTT.